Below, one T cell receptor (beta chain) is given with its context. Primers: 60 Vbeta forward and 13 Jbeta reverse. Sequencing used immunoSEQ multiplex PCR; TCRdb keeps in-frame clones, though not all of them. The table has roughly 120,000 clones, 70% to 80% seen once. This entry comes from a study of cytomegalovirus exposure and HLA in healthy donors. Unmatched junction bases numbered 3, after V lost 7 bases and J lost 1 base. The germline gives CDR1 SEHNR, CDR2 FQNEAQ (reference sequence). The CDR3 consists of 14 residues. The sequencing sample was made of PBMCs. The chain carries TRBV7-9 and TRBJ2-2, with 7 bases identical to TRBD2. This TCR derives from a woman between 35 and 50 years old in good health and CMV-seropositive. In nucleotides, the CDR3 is TGTGCCAGCACCTGGACTAGGAACACCGGGGAGCTGTTTTTT. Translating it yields CASTWTRNTGELFF. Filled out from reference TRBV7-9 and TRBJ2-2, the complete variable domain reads DTGVSQNPRHKITKRGQNVTFRCDPISEHNRLYWYRQTLGQGPEFLTYFQNEAQLEKSRLLSDRFSAERPKGSFSTLEIQRTEQGDSAMYLCASTWTRNTGELFFGEGSRLTVL.